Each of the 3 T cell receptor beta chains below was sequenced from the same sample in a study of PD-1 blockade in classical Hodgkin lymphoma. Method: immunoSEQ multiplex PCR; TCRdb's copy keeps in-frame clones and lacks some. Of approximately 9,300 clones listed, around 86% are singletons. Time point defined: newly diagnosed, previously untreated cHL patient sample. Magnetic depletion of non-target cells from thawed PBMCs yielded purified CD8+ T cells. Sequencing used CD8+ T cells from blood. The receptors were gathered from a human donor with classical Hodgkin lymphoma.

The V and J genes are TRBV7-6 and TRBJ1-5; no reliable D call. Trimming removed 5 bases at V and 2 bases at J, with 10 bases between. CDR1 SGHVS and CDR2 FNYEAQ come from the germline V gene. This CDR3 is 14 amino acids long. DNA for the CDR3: TGTGCCAGCAGCAAAAGGGTGGGCAATCAGCCCCAGCATTTT. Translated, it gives CASSKRVGNQPQHF.

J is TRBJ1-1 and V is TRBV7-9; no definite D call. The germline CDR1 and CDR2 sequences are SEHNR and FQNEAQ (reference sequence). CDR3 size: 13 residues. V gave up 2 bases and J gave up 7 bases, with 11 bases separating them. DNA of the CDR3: TGTGCCAGCAGCTTAAATTACTACAGTGAAGCTTTCTTT. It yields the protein CASSLNYYSEAFF.

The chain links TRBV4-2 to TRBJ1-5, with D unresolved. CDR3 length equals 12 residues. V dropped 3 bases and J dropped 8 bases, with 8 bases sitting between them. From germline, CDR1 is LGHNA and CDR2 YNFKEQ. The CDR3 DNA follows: TGTGCCAGCAGCCAGGACGGTGAGCCCCAGCATTTT. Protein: CASSQDGEPQHF.